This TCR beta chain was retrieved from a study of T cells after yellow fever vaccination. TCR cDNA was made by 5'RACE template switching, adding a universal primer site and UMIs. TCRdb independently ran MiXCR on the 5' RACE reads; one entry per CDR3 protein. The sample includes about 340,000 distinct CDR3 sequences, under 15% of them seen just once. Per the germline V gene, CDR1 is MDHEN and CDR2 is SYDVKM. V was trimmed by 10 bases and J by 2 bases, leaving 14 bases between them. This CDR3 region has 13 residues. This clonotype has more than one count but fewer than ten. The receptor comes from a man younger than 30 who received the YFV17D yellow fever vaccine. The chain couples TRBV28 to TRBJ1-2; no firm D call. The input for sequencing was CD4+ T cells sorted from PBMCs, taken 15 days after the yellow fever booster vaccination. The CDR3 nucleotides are TGTGCCACCTCGGGAGATGGAAACTATGGCTACACCTTC. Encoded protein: CATSGDGNYGYTF.